This TCR beta chain was identified during a study of shared T cell receptors in the human thymus. Libraries were prepared by immunoSEQ multiplex PCR; TCRdb keeps only in-frame clonotypes and omits some of them. The data show about 660,000 clones, around 87% seen once. This CDR3 is built from 12 residues. The V gene end was trimmed by 10 bases and the J gene end by 16 bases; junction bases not matched to a gene: 13. Germline V gene lookup returns CDR1 ENHRY and CDR2 SYGVKD. The sample also formed part of further work on human thymus T cells. According to that study: The source of the thymus tissue was resections taken during corrective heart surgery.

The chain recombines TRBV10-3 with TRBJ2-1; 10 nucleotides match TRBD2. The specimen sequenced was thymocytes. The receptor was derived from a boy in the first two years of life with a congenital heart defect. The CDR3 spells CASSRVAGGVFF. The CDR3 DNA sequence: TGTGCCAGCTCCCGGGTAGCGGGAGGTGTATTCTTC.